What follows are 7 T cell receptor beta chains derived from one specimen sequenced in a study of identical twins' blood T cells. TCRdb independently ran MiXCR on the 5' RACE reads; one entry per CDR3 protein. The data show 300,000 to 450,000 distinct CDR3 sequences, roughly 28% seen once. Sequenced input: PBMCs. These receptors came from a woman aged 18 to 55 in good health.

This clonotype was seen more than once but under ten times. This chain joins TRBV7-2 and TRBJ2-2; possible D gene TRBD1, 5 bases. The CDR3 length is 13 residues. The germline CDR1 and CDR2 sequences are SGHTA and FQGNSA. V was shortened by 3 bases and J by 6 bases, with 8 bases between the two germline ends. The CDR3 nucleotides read TGTGCCAGCAGCTTCGACAGCGCCGGGGAGCTGTTTTTT. Residues: CASSFDSAGELFF.

This clonotype showed up just a few times. Just one base apart from a much larger clone, this may be a read error. Likely a read error: the CDR3 ends without its conserved phenylalanine or tryptophan. The CDR3 region has the DNA TGTGCCATCAGTGTCACAGGACAGAATTCACCCCTCCACCTT. Protein product: CAISVTGQNSPLHL. The chain uses TRBV10-3 and TRBJ1-6; tentatively, D is TRBD1 (6 bases). The CDR3 extends over 14 amino acids. The V and J ends lost 4 bases and 7 bases respectively, with 11 bases between them. Looked up from germline, CDR1 is ENHRY and CDR2 is SYGVKD.

The chain uses TRBV4-1 and TRBJ2-7; D is ambiguous. The V end was cut by 0 bases, the J end by 7 bases, with 22 bases between. CDR1 MGHRA and CDR2 YSYEKL come from the germline V gene. The CDR3 loop spans 17 amino acids. The CDR3 region is CASSQDRVMDPREEQYF. The DNA for the CDR3 is TGCGCCAGCAGCCAAGATCGAGTAATGGACCCCCGAGAGGAGCAGTACTTC.

This clonotype was detected only a few times. This chain links TRBV20-1 with TRBJ1-3; TRBD1 aligns across 8 bases. Germline V lookup: CDR1 DFQATT, CDR2 SNEGSKA (reference sequence). The CDR3 length is 13 residues. Trimming at V came to 2 bases and at J to 8 bases, leaving 5 bases not matched to a gene. CDR3 sequence reads: CSARTDRADTIYF. The DNA for the CDR3 is TGCAGTGCTAGAACGGACAGGGCTGACACCATATATTTT.

The chain recombines TRBV20-1 with TRBJ2-5; TRBD1 might be the D (7 bases). CDR1 and CDR2 from the germline V gene are DFQATT and SNEGSKA (reference sequence). The CDR3 has 16 amino acids. V was clipped by 2 bases and J by 2 bases, with 18 bases between them. CDR3 DNA: TGCAGTGCTAGACTCGTAGGGGGCGGGACTCAAGAGACCCAGTACTTC. Translation: CSARLVGGGTQETQYF.

The chain employs TRBV12-3 or TRBV12-4 and TRBJ1-3, with unresolved D. The CDR3 contains 13 residues. Trimming took off 6 bases at V and 1 base at J, with 7 bases between the two ends. CDR3 coding DNA: TGTGCCAGCAGCGAGAAATCTGGAAACACCATATATTTT. Its protein product is CASSEKSGNTIYF.

Here the CDR3 reads CASSQGERGAEAFF. For the CDR3, the DNA is TGTGCCAGCAGCCAGGGGGAAAGAGGCGCTGAAGCTTTCTTT. The chain links TRBV28 to TRBJ1-1, with TRBD1 identical over 7 bases. Germline trimming cut 6 bases from V and 6 bases from J; bases unmatched to any gene: 10. In germline, CDR1 is MDHEN, CDR2 SYDVKM. This CDR3 region has 14 residues. Complete variable domain (other parts from reference TRBV28 and TRBJ1-1): DVKVTQSSRYLVKRTGEKVFLECVQDMDHENMFWYRQDPGLGLRLIYFSYDVKMKEKGDIPEGYSVSREKKERFSLILESASTNQTSMYLCASSQGERGAEAFFGQGTRLTVV.